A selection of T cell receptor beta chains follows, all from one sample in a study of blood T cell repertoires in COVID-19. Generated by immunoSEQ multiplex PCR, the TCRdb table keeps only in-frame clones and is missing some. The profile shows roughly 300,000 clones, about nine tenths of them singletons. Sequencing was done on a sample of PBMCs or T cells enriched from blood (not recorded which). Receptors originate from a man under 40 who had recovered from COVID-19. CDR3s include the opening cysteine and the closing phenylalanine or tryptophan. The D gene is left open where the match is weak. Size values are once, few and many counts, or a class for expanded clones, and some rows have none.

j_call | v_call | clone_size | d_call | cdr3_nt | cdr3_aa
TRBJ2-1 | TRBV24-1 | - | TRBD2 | TGTGCCACCAGTGATTCACTAGCGGGGGGGGACAATGAGCAGTTCTTC | CATSDSLAGGDNEQFF
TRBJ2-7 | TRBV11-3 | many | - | TGTGCCAGCAGCTTAGGTCAGTCCGCCTACGAGCAGTACTTC | CASSLGQSAYEQYF
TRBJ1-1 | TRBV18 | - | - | TGTGCCAGCTCACACCCCGGACAGCACACTGAAGCTTTCTTT | CASSHPGQHTEAFF
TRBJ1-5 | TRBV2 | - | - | TGTGCCAGCAGTGGGGTGAGGGCTCCTCAGCCCCAGCATTTT | CASSGVRAPQPQHF
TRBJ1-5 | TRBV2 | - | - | TGTGCCAGCAAGACGGGGGAACCGCCGGAGCCCCAGCATTTT | CASKTGEPPEPQHF
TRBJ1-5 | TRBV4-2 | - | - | TGTGCCAGCAGCCAAGTGGGGAGAAATCAGCCCCAGCATTTT | CASSQVGRNQPQHF
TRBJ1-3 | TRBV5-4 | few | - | TGTGCCAGCAGCAGGGAGGGCTCTGGAAACACCATATATTTT | CASSREGSGNTIYF
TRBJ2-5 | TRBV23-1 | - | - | TGCGCCAGCAGTCATTCCAGGGTCGCCGAAGAGACCCAGTACTTC | CASSHSRVAEETQYF
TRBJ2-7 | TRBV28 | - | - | TGTGCCAGCAGTTCCCCTTACAGGGTAGGGTCCTACGAGCAGTACTTC | CASSSPYRVGSYEQYF
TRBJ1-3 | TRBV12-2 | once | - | TGTGCAAGTCGCTTAGTAATGTGCGGGGGCTCTGGAAACACCATATATTTT | CASRLVMCGGSGNTIYF
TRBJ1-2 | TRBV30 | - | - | TGTGCCTGGAGTGAAACAGGGCCTAACTATGGCTACACCTTC | CAWSETGPNYGYTF
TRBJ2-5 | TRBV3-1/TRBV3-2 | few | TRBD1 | TGTGCCAGCAGCCCCGGGACAGTCCAAGAGACCCAGTACTTC | CASSPGTVQETQYF
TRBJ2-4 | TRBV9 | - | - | TGTGCCAGCAGCCCCAGCCGGGGAACAAACATTCAGTACTTC | CASSPSRGTNIQYF
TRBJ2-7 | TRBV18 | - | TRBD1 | TGTGCCAGCTCACCGGGACAGAGAGAATTCTACGAGCAGTACTTC | CASSPGQREFYEQYF
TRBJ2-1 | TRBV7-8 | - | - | TGTGCCAGCAGACAACTAGGGGGGGCCCTAGCGGTATACAATGAGCAGTTCTTC | CASRQLGGALAVYNEQFF
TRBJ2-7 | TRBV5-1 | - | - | TGCGCCAGCCCCCTTCGGGGCGAGCAGTACTTC | CASPLRGEQYF
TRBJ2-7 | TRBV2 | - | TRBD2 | TGTGCCGTCGACGGGACTAGCCTTCCCGAGCAGTACTTC | CAVDGTSLPEQYF
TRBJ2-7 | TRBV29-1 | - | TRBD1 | TGCAGCGCCGGGACAGGGGCGAGGGAGCAGTACTTC | CSAGTGAREQYF
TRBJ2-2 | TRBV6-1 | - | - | TGTGCCAGCAGTGAAACAAACACCGGGGAGCTGTTTTTT | CASSETNTGELFF
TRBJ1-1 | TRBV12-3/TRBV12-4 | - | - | TGTGCCAGCAGGGGGGAACAGGGCGCTGAAGCTTTCTTT | CASRGEQGAEAFF
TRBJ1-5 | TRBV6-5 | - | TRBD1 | TGTGCCAGCATCACCAACAGGGGTGGCAATCAGCCCCAGCATTTT | CASITNRGGNQPQHF
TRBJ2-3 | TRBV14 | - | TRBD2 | TGTGCCAGCCGGGCGGGGGAGCTCCTCACAGATACGCAGTATTTT | CASRAGELLTDTQYF
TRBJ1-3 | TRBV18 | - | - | TGTGCCAGCTCACAACAGGGAACTGGAAACACCATATATTTT | CASSQQGTGNTIYF
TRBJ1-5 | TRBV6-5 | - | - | TGTGCCAGCAGCCTTCAGGGGTTGGGCAATCAGCCCCAGCATTTT | CASSLQGLGNQPQHF
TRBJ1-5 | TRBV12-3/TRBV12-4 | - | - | TGTGCCAGCAGTTTGGCGGGGCTTCAGCCCCAGCATTTT | CASSLAGLQPQHF
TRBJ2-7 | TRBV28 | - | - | TGTGCCAGCAGCCCTCGTGGACGGGGGTACGAGCAGTACTTC | CASSPRGRGYEQYF
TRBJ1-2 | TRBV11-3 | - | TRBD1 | TGTGCCAGCAGCATCCGGACAGGGGACTATGGCTACACCTTC | CASSIRTGDYGYTF
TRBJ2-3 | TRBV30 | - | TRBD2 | TGTGCCTGGAGTCCTACTAGCGGGGGGTCTTTGGATACGCAGTATTTT | CAWSPTSGGSLDTQYF
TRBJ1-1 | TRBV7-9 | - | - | TGTGCCAGCAGCTTAACGGGGGTTAACGAAGCTTTCTTT | CASSLTGVNEAFF
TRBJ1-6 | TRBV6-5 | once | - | TGTGCCAGCAGTTACCAAGGCGGGATTCGTTCACCCCTCCACTTT | CASSYQGGIRSPLHF
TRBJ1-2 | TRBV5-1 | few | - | TGCGCCAGCAGCTCATTCACCGCGGGCTATGGCTACACCTTC | CASSSFTAGYGYTF
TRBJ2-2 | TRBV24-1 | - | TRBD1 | TGTGCCACCAGTGACTCTCGTGGGACAGAGAACACCGGGGAGCTGTTTTTT | CATSDSRGTENTGELFF
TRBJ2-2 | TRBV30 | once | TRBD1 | TGTGCCTGGAGTGTACAGGGGACCGGGGAGCTGTTTTTT | CAWSVQGTGELFF
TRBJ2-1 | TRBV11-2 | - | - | TGTGCCAGCAGCTTCGCGGGGGAGCAGTTCTTC | CASSFAGEQFF
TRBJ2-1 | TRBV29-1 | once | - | TGCAGCGCCTACTCGTTCAATGCCGCCTACAATGAGCAGTTCTTC | CSAYSFNAAYNEQFF
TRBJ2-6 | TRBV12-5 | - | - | TGTGCTAGTGGTTTGGTACTCCATAGTTCCGGGGCCAACGTCCTGACTTTC | CASGLVLHSSGANVLTF
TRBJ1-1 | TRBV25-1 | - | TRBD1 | TGTGCCAGCAGTGATGCCGGGACAGGGGGTACTGAAGCTTTCTTT | CASSDAGTGGTEAFF
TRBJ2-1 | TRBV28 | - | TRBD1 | TGTGCCAGCATCAATTCAGCCGGGACAGGGAGCCATGAGCAGTTCTTC | CASINSAGTGSHEQFF
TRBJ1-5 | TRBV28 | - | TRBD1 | TGTGCCAGCAGTTTTGGTACCAGGGGGTTTGGCAATCAGCCCCAGCATTTT | CASSFGTRGFGNQPQHF
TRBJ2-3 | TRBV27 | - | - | TGTGCCAGCAGTTTTCACACAGGGACAGATACGCAGTATTTT | CASSFHTGTDTQYF
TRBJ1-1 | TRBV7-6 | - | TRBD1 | TGTGCCAGCAGCCCAGGACAGGGGAACACTGAAGCTTTCTTT | CASSPGQGNTEAFF
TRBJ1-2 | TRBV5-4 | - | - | TGTGCCAGCAGCTTCGGTATGGCTAACTATGGCTACACCTTC | CASSFGMANYGYTF
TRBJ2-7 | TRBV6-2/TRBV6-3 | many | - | TGTGCCAGCAGTTACTCACAGAGACCCTACGAGCAGTACTTC | CASSYSQRPYEQYF
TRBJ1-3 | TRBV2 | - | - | TGTGCCAGCACTGGAGGGAAATACAGCCCCTCTGGAAACACCATATATTTT | CASTGGKYSPSGNTIYF
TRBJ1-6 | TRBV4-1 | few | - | TGCGCCAGCAGCCCCAGTATACCCTGGACAGCTAATTCACCCCTCCACTTT | CASSPSIPWTANSPLHF
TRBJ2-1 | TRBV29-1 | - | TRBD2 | TGCAGCGTCGCCGGGACTAGCGGGAACAACAATGAGCAGTTCTTC | CSVAGTSGNNNEQFF
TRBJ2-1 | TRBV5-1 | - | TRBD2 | TGCGCCAGCAGCACCGGACTAGCGGGAGGCAATGAGCAGTTCTTC | CASSTGLAGGNEQFF
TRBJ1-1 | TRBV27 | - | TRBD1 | TGTGCCAGCAAAGTCCTTTACAGGGGGACTGAAGCTTTCTTT | CASKVLYRGTEAFF
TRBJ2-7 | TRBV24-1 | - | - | TGTGCCACCAGTGATTCCAGGTTCTACGAGCAGTACTTC | CATSDSRFYEQYF
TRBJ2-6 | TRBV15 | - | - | TGTGCCACCAGCAGAGGTAATGGGGCCAACGTCCTGACTTTC | CATSRGNGANVLTF
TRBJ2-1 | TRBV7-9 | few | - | TGTGCCAGCAACAATCCACCAGGGAAGGGTGGCAATGAGCAGTTCTTC | CASNNPPGKGGNEQFF
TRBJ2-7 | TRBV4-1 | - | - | TGCGCCAGCAGCCCGGGGACTGCCCGATACGAGCAGTACTTC | CASSPGTARYEQYF
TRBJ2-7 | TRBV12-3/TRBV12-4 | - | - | TGTGCCAGCAGCCCACTTTCTCGCGAGCAGTACTTC | CASSPLSREQYF
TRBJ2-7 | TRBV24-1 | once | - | TGTGCCACCAGTGACTCCAGAGGGCCAGATCTATCTTACGAGCAGTACTTC | CATSDSRGPDLSYEQYF
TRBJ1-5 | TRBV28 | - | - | TGTGCCAGCAGTATAACAGGTTCTCAGCCCCAGCATTTT | CASSITGSQPQHF